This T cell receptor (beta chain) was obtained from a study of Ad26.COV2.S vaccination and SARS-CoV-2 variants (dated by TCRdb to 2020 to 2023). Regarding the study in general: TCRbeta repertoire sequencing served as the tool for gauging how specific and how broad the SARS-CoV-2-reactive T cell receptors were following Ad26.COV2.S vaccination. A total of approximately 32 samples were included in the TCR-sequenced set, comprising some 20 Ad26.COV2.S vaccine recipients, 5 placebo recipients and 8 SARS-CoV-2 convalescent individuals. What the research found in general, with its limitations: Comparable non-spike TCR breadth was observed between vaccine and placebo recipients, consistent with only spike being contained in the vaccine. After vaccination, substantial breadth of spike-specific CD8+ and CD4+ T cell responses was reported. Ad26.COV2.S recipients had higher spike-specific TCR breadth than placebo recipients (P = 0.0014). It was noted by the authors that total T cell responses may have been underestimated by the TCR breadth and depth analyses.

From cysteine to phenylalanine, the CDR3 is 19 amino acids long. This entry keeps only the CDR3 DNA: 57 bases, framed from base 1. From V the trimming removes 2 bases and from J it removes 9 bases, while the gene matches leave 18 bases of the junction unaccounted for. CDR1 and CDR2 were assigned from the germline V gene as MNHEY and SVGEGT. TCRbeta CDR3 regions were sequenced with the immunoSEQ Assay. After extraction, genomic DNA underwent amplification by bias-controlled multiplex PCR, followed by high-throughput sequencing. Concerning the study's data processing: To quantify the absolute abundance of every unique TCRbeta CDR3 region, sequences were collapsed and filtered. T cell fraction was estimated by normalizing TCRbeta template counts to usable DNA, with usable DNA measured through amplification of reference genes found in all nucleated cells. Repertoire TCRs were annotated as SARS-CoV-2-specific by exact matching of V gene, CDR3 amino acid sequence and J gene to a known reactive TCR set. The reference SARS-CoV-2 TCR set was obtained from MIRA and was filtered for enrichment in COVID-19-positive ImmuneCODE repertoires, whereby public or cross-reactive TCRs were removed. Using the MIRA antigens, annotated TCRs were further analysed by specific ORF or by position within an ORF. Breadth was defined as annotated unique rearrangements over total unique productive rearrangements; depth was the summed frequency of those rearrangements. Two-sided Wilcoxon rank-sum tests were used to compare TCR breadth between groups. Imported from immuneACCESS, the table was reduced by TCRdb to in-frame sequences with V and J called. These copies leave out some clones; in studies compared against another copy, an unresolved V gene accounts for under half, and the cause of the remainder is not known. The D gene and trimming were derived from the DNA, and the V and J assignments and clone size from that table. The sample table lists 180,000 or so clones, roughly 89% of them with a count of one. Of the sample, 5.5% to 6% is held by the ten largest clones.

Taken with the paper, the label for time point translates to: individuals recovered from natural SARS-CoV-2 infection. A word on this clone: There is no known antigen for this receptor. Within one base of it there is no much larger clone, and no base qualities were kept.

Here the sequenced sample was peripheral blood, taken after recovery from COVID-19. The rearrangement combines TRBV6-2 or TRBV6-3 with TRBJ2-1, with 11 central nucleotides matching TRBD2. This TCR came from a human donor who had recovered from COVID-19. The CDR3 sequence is CASSYRQWVAGGQSGEQFF. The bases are TGTGCCAGCAGTTACCGCCAGTGGGTAGCGGGAGGGCAAAGTGGTGAGCAGTTCTTC.